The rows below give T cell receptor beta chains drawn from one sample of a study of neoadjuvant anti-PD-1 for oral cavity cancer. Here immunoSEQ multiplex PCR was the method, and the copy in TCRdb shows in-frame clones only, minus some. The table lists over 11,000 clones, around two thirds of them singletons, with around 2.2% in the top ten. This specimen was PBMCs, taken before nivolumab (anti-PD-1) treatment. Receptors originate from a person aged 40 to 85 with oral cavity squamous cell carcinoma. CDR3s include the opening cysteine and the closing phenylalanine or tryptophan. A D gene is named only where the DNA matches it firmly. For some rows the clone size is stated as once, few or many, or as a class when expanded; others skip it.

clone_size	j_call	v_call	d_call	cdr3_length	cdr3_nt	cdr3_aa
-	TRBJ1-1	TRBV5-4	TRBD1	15	TGTGCCAGCAGCTCCCCGGGACAGGGCGTCTCTGAAGCTTTCTTT	CASSSPGQGVSEAFF
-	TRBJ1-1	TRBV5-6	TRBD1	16	TGTGCCAGCAGCTCCTCTGGGAGGGGGCGCGACACTGAAGCTTTCTTT	CASSSSGRGRDTEAFF
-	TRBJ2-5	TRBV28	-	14	TGTGCCAGCAGGCAGCAGGTCTTCGAAGAGACCCAGTACTTC	CASRQQVFEETQYF
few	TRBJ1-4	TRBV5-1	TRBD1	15	TGCGCCAGCAGCTTGAACCCGACAGGGAATGAAAAACTGTTTTTT	CASSLNPTGNEKLFF
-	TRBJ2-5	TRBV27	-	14	TGTGCCAGCAGTTTATCGCCTTTCGGAGAGACCCAGTACTTC	CASSLSPFGETQYF
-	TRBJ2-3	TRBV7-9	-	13	TGTGCCAGCAGCTCATGGGGTGAGGATACGCAGTATTTT	CASSSWGEDTQYF
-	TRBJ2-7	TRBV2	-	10	TGTGCCAGCGGGAGCCGCGAGCAGTACTTC	CASGSREQYF
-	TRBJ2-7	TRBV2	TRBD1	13	TGTGCCAGCAGTGTTACAGGGGTATACGAGCAGTACTTC	CASSVTGVYEQYF
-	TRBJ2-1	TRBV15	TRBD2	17	TGTGCCACCAGCAGAGGGGTCCTTGCCAGCGGGGGAAATGAGCAGTTCTTC	CATSRGVLASGGNEQFF
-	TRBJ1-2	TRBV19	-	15	TGTGCCAGTAGTATAGAGAAGGGCCCTGGCTATGGCTACACCTTC	CASSIEKGPGYGYTF
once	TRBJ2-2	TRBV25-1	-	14	TGTGCCAGCAGTGAATTTAGACAGTCCGGGGAGCTGTTTTTT	CASSEFRQSGELFF
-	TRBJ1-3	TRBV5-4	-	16	TGTGCCAGCAGCGACCCAGGGCTCAGCTCTGGAAACACCATATATTTT	CASSDPGLSSGNTIYF
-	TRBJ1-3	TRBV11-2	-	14	TGTGCCAGCAGCTTATGGATAGGGGGAAACACCATATATTTT	CASSLWIGGNTIYF
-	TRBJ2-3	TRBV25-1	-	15	TGTGCCAGCACCTCTGTTTACGGGAGCACAGATACGCAGTATTTT	CASTSVYGSTDTQYF
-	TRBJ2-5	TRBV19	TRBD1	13	TGTGCCAGTAGTAAGACAGGGGAAGAGACCCAGTACTTC	CASSKTGEETQYF
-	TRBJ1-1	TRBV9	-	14	-	CASSPSGRGTEAFF
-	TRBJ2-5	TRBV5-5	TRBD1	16	TGTGCCAGCAGCTTGGTGGACAGGGGGGACCAAGAGACCCAGTACTTC	CASSLVDRGDQETQYF
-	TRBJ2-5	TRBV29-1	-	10	TGCAGCGGGGGACAAGAGACCCAGTACTTC	CSGGQETQYF
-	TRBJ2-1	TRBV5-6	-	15	TGTGCCAGCAGCCCCGGGCCCTCACCCTACAATGAGCAGTTCTTC	CASSPGPSPYNEQFF
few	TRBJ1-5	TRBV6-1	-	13	TGTGCCAGCACCGTTTATAGCAATCAGCCCCAGCATTTT	CASTVYSNQPQHF
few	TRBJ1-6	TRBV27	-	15	TGTGCCAGCAGTTTTGGTGTAGACTATAATTCACCCCTCCACTTT	CASSFGVDYNSPLHF
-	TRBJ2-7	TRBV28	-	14	TGTGCCAGCAGTCCGTCGGGACGCAACTACGAGCAGTACTTC	CASSPSGRNYEQYF
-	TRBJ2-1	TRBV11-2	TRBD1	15	TGTGCCAGCAGCTCCCCAGGGGGCACCTACAATGAGCAGTTCTTC	CASSSPGGTYNEQFF
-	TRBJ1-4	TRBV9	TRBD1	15	TGTGCCAGCAGCGTGAGGGACAGGGGTTCGGAAAAACTGTTTTTT	CASSVRDRGSEKLFF
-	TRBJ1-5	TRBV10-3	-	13	TGTGCCATCAGACCGGACCCATTGGAGCCCCAGCATTTT	CAIRPDPLEPQHF
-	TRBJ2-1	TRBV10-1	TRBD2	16	TGCGCCAGCAGTGAGTCCGCTAGCGGGACTTACAATGAGCAGTTCTTC	CASSESASGTYNEQFF
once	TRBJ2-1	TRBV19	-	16	TGTGCCAGTAGTATATCCCGACTAGAAGGATTATTGGAGCAGTTCTTC	CASSISRLEGLLEQFF
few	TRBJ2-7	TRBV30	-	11	TGTGCCTGGAGTCTTGGGTCCGAGCAGTACTTC	CAWSLGSEQYF
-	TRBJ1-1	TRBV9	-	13	TGTGCCAGCAGCCCGACAGTTAACACTGAAGCTTTCTTT	CASSPTVNTEAFF
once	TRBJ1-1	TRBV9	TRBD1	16	TGTGCCAGCAGCGCGCACGGACAGGGGGCGAACACTGAAGCTTTCTTT	CASSAHGQGANTEAFF
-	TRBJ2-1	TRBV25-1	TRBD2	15	TGTGCCAGCAGTCTCCGAGCGGGAGCGTACAATGAGCAGTTCTTC	CASSLRAGAYNEQFF
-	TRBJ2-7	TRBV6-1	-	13	TGTGCCAGCAGTGAAGCGCGCTCCCACGAGCAGTACTTC	CASSEARSHEQYF
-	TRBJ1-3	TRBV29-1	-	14	TGCAGCGTTTTATGGACGGGCGGTGGAAACACCATATATTTT	CSVLWTGGGNTIYF
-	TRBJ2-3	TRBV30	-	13	TGTGCCTGGAGTGAGGCAGGGAAGGATACGCAGTATTTT	CAWSEAGKDTQYF
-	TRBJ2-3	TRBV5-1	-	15	TGCGCCAGCAGCTTAGTGGGGACCCTCACAGATACGCAGTATTTT	CASSLVGTLTDTQYF
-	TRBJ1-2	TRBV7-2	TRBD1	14	TGTGCCAGCAGCCCGGGGACAGGGGGCTATGGCTACACCTTC	CASSPGTGGYGYTF
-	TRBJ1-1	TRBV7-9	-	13	TGTGCCAGCAGCTTAGCGGGGGACACTGAAGCTTTCTTT	CASSLAGDTEAFF
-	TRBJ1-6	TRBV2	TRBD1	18	TGTGCCAGCAGCATGGGGCAGGGGGAGAGGTCCTATAATTCACCCCTCCACTTT	CASSMGQGERSYNSPLHF
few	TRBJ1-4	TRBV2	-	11	TGTGCCAGCTCCATTCAGGAAAAACTGTTTTTT	CASSIQEKLFF
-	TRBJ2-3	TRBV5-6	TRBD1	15	TGTGCCAGCAGCTGGGGACAGGGGAGCACAGATACGCAGTATTTT	CASSWGQGSTDTQYF
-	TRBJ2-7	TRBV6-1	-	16	TGTGCCAGCAGTGAAGTAGAGAGCCGATCCTCCTACGAGCAGTACTTC	CASSEVESRSSYEQYF
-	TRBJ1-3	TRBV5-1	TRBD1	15	TGCGCCAGCAGCCAGTCAACAGGGGCAGGAAACACCATATATTTT	CASSQSTGAGNTIYF
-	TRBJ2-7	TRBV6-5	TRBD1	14	TGTGCCAGCAGACTTACAGGGGGTAGAAACGAGCAGTACTTC	CASRLTGGRNEQYF
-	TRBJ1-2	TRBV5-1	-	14	TGCGCCAGCAGCTTGGCCGCCAGGAACTATGGCTACACCTTC	CASSLAARNYGYTF
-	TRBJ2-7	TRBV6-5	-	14	TGTGCCAGCAGTGACCCCCGGGCCCTCTACGAGCAGTACTTC	CASSDPRALYEQYF
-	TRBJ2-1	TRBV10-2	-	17	TGCGCCAGCAGTGACACCGGCGGGGTGAGCTCCTACAATGAGCAGTTCTTC	CASSDTGGVSSYNEQFF
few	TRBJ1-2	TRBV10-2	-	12	TGCGCCAGCAGCATCTCGGCCTATGGCTACACCTTC	CASSISAYGYTF
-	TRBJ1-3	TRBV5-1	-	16	TGCGCCAGCAGCTTGGCCGGAGGGTTGACTGGAAACACCATATATTTT	CASSLAGGLTGNTIYF
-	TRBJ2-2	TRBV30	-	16	TGTGCCTGGAGTGTTTGGGGCGGTCCGAACACCGGGGAGCTGTTTTTT	CAWSVWGGPNTGELFF
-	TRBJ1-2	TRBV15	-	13	TGTGCCACCAGCAGGGACAGCCCATATGGCTACACCTTC	CATSRDSPYGYTF
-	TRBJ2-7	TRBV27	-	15	TGTGCCAGCAGTTTAAGGGCTAGCGCACAGAACGAGCAGTACTTC	CASSLRASAQNEQYF
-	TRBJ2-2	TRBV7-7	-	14	TGTGCTAGCAGCCTCTCCCCCGGAACCGGGGAGCTGTTTTTT	CASSLSPGTGELFF
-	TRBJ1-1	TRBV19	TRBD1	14	TGTGCCAGTAGCCACAGGGGTGGGAACACTGAAGCTTTCTTT	CASSHRGGNTEAFF
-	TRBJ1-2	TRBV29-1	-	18	TGCAGCGTTGAAGTAATGGGACGGCACCAAAGGGGGGTGGATGGCTACACCTTC	CSVEVMGRHQRGVDGYTF
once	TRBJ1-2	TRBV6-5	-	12	TGTGCCAGCAGTACCGGGGCCGGGGGCTACACCTTC	CASSTGAGGYTF
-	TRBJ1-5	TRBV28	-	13	TGTGCCAGCAGTACAGGGTTCTCTCAGCCCCAGCATTTT	CASSTGFSQPQHF
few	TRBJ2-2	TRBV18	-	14	TGTGCCAGCTCACCATCGGTGAGCGACGGGGAGCTGTTTTTT	CASSPSVSDGELFF
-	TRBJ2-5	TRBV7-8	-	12	TGTGCCAGCAGCTTTGGGGGAGAGACCCAGTACTTC	CASSFGGETQYF
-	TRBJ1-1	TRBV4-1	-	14	TGCGCCAGCAGCAGCTTTGGGGTGAACACTGAAGCTTTCTTT	CASSSFGVNTEAFF
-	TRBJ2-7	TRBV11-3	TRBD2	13	TGTGCCAGCAGCCGTAGCGGGGCCTACGAGCAGTACTTC	CASSRSGAYEQYF